This T cell receptor (beta chain) originates from a study of blood T cell repertoires in COVID-19. The wider study: Some COVID-19 samples were acute and others convalescent; all came from the United States, Italy and Spain. Sources were T cells, B-cell-depleted T cells, or PBMCs; the material itself was cDNA or gDNA.

The CDR3 contains 11 residues. V shed 8 bases and J shed 9 bases, with 11 bases lying between them. Germline-derived CDR1 and CDR2 are MNHEY and SMNVEV (reference sequence). This clone was recorded a few times. Source study methods: Cell counts per sample came from amplifying reference gene primers. Sequencing was performed with immunoSEQ multiplex PCR; in TCRdb, only in-frame clones are kept and a portion is missing. The DNA gave D and trimming, while V, J and clone size come from that table. The sample lists more than 250,000 clones, approximately 85% occurring once. This sequence originates from a human donor in a cohort sampled during active COVID-19. The rearrangement joins TRBV27 to TRBJ1-5; no definite D call. Input material: peripheral blood. CDR3 coding DNA: TGTGCCAGCTCCCATGGCGGGCCCCAGCATTTT. Translation gives CASSHGGPQHF.